The 24 T cell receptor beta chains in this list originate from one sample, sequenced in a study of cytomegalovirus exposure and HLA in healthy donors. 13 Jbeta primers and 60 Vbeta primers were used for the PCR. Generated by immunoSEQ multiplex PCR, the TCRdb table keeps only in-frame clones and is missing some. This sample has tens of thousands of clones, with 7.6% found just once. Sequenced: PBMCs. These receptors came from a man aged 50 to 59 in good health and CMV-seronegative.

As DNA, the CDR3 is TGCAGCGTCTTCCGACAGGGGGCGCAAGTTACGCAGTATTTT. Translation gives CSVFRQGAQVTQYF. This chain joins TRBV29-1 and TRBJ2-3; 10 bases are a match to TRBD1. This CDR3 is 14 amino acids long. With 6 bases clipped from V and 8 bases from J, the junction kept 11 bases outside the gene matches. Germline CDR1 SQVTM, CDR2 ANQGSEA.

This clone was recorded only once. The chain employs TRBV28 and TRBJ2-5; D gene ambiguous. The J call may be incorrect, as the DNA end agrees better with TRBJ2-7. The CDR3 has 14 amino acids. The germline gives CDR1 MDHEN, CDR2 SYDVKM. The CDR3 DNA sequence: TGTGCCAGCAGTTTACGGCAGACTCCCTACGAGCAGTACTTC. Its protein product is CASSLRQTPYEQYF.

The V call is TRBV5-4, the J call TRBJ2-6, with a weak D call TRBD2 (5 bases). This CDR3 comprises 17 residues. V was clipped by 5 bases and J by 4 bases, with 19 bases between them. CDR1 is SGHNT and CDR2 is YYREEE in the germline V gene (reference sequence). Here the CDR3 reads CASRLGRWTSGANVLTF. The CDR3 DNA sequence: TGTGCCAGCAGACTTGGTAGATGGACTTCCGGGGCCAACGTCCTGACTTTC.

This clone appeared a few times. The chain recombines TRBV7-2 with TRBJ2-5, with a tentative D call TRBD2 (6 bases). The CDR3 consists of 15 residues. In germline, CDR1 is SGHTA, CDR2 FQGNSA. Trimming shortened V by 1 base and J by 7 bases, and 16 bases separated the two germline ends. This CDR3 reads CASSLDGGVGGTQYF. DNA for the CDR3: TGTGCCAGCAGCTTAGATGGCGGGGTCGGTGGGACCCAGTACTTC.

This clone was observed a handful of times. V and J are TRBV7-6 and TRBJ2-7; D is undetermined. Per the germline V gene, CDR1 is SGHVS and CDR2 is FNYEAQ. There are 14 residues in the CDR3. Trimming left V 5 bases short and J 0 bases short, with 11 bases between. The CDR3 here is CASSRDGGSYEQYF. The CDR3 nucleotides are TGTGCCAGCAGCCGAGACGGCGGCTCCTACGAGCAGTACTTC.

This clone occurred a few times. The J gene is TRBJ1-4, the V gene TRBV11-2; 8 nucleotides align to TRBD1. Looked up from germline, CDR1 is SGHAT and CDR2 is FQNNGV. CDR3 size: 15 residues. V gave up 3 bases and J gave up 6 bases; unmatched junction bases: 6. CDR3 loop: CASSFGQGRDEKLFF. CDR3 nucleotide sequence: TGTGCCAGCAGCTTCGGACAGGGACGGGATGAAAAACTGTTTTTT.

V is TRBV18 and J is TRBJ2-3; D gene unclear. Germline assignment: CDR1 KGHSH and CDR2 LQKENI. CDR3 length equals 17 residues. The V and J ends lost 3 bases and 0 bases respectively, with 16 bases between them. CDR3 protein: CASSPRSYRASTDTQYF. In DNA form, the CDR3 reads TGTGCCAGCTCACCGCGGTCATACCGAGCTAGCACAGATACGCAGTATTTT.

CDR3 region: CASSLGSGAGDTQYF. CDR3 DNA: TGCGCCAGCAGCTTGGGTAGCGGGGCAGGGGATACGCAGTATTTT. The chain joins TRBV5-1 to TRBJ2-3; 8 bases line up with TRBD2. Germline V gene lookup returns CDR1 SGHRS and CDR2 YFSETQ. The junction had 6 bases not matched to a gene; V was cut back by 0 bases and J by 6 bases. This CDR3 region has 15 residues. The whole variable domain, filled in from reference TRBV5-1 and TRBJ2-3, reads KAGVTQTPRYLIKTRGQQVTLSCSPISGHRSVSWYQQTPGQGLQFLFEYFSETQRNKGNFPGRFSGRQFSNSRSEMNVSTLELGDSALYLCASSLGSGAGDTQYFGPGTRLTVL.

The chain is built from TRBV28 and TRBJ2-2; 8 bases fit TRBD2. With 4 bases clipped from V and 4 bases from J, the junction kept 5 bases outside the gene matches. The CDR3 length is 15 residues. The germline V gene encodes CDR1 MDHEN and CDR2 SYDVKM. CDR3 DNA sequence: TGTGCCAGCAGTTCAACCCGGGGGGGCACCGGGGAGCTGTTTTTT. Translating it yields CASSSTRGGTGELFF. The complete variable domain, with remaining parts taken from reference TRBV28 and TRBJ2-2, reads DVKVTQSSRYLVKRTGEKVFLECVQDMDHENMFWYRQDPGLGLRLIYFSYDVKMKEKGDIPEGYSVSREKKERFSLILESASTNQTSMYLCASSSTRGGTGELFFGEGSRLTVL.

The V call is TRBV28, the J call TRBJ2-5, with 7 bases identical to TRBD2. With 2 bases clipped from V and 0 bases from J, the junction kept 3 bases outside the gene matches. Germline V CDR1 and CDR2: MDHEN, SYDVKM. The CDR3 totals 15 residues. The CDR3 protein is CASSLPGGNQETQYF. The CDR3 DNA follows: TGTGCCAGCAGTTTACCGGGAGGAAACCAAGAGACCCAGTACTTC.

The chain is built from TRBV10-1 and TRBJ1-2; TRBD1 is a possible D gene (6 bases). Between the trimmed V and J ends, which lost 2 bases and 8 bases, there was a span of 12 bases. CDR1 WNHNN and CDR2 SYGVQD come from the germline V gene (reference sequence). The CDR3 is made up of 13 amino acids. CDR3 residues: CASSESRGRGYTF. CDR3 sequence (DNA): TGCGCCAGCAGTGAGAGCAGGGGAAGAGGCTACACCTTC.

This clone was counted a few times. The V gene is TRBV29-1, the J gene TRBJ2-2; D may correspond to TRBD1 or TRBD2 (6 bases each). CDR1 SQVTM and CDR2 ANQGSEA come from the germline V gene. Trimming removed 4 bases from V and 1 base from J, with 10 bases in between. The CDR3 consists of 14 residues. The CDR3 nucleotides read TGCAGCGTTGTAGAGGGGGGGAACACCGGGGAGCTGTTTTTT. Translation gives CSVVEGGNTGELFF.

This clone was recorded a few times. The rearrangement links TRBV4-1 to TRBJ2-7; possibly TRBD1 for D (6 bases). This CDR3 is built from 16 residues. Trimming left V 0 bases short and J 2 bases short, with 14 bases between. Germline CDR1 and CDR2: MGHRA and YSYEKL. CDR3 loop: CASSQEGTGLPYEQYF. The CDR3 DNA reads as TGCGCCAGCAGCCAAGAAGGTACAGGGTTACCCTACGAGCAGTACTTC.

The chain has TRBV6-5 and TRBJ2-1; the D is unclear. The CDR3 is 14 residues long. The germline CDR1 and CDR2 sequences are MNHEY and SVGAGI. V lost 5 bases to trimming and J lost 9 bases, with 17 bases between them. The CDR3 loop reads CASSIGSSGVEQFF. The CDR3 DNA reads TGTGCCAGCAGTATTGGGTCGTCGGGTGTTGAGCAGTTCTTC.

This clone was observed a handful of times. The chain couples TRBV6-1 to TRBJ1-5, with TRBD1 as a possible D gene (5 bases). Trimming removed 3 bases from V and 1 base from J, with 10 bases in between. The CDR3 covers 15 residues. Germline CDR1 is MNHNS and CDR2 is SASEGT. The CDR3 region has the DNA TGTGCCAGCAGTGATCGGGGGATGAGCAATCAGCCCCAGCATTTT. Its translation: CASSDRGMSNQPQHF.

The chain joins TRBV5-1 to TRBJ1-1; D may be TRBD1 (5 bases). The germline V gene encodes CDR1 SGHRS and CDR2 YFSETQ. Trimming shortened V by 3 bases and J by 5 bases, and 14 bases separated the two germline ends. The CDR3 length is 14 residues. This CDR3 reads CASSWQGHGTEAFF. CDR3 coding DNA: TGCGCCAGCAGCTGGCAGGGTCATGGTACTGAAGCTTTCTTT.

This chain connects TRBV6-6 to TRBJ2-5, with 8 positions matching TRBD2. The V segment lost 5 bases and the J segment 0 bases; nucleotides outside the gene matches: 5. The CDR3 is 15 residues long. The germline CDR1 and CDR2 sequences are MNHNY and SVGAGI (reference sequence). The CDR3 DNA sequence: TGTGCCAGCAGTGATGTTAGCGGGAACCAAGAGACCCAGTACTTC. The encoded protein is CASSDVSGNQETQYF.

This clone came up a few times. The gene calls are TRBV30 and TRBJ1-1; D ambiguous. The CDR3 length is 11 residues. Germline assignment: CDR1 GTSNPN and CDR2 SVGIG (reference sequence). The V end was cut by 3 bases, the J end by 1 base, with 3 bases between. Written as DNA, the CDR3 is TGTGCCTGGAGCAAGAACACTGAAGCTTTCTTT. Encoded protein: CAWSKNTEAFF.

The CDR3 DNA reads as TGCGCCAGCAGCTTGGCGCCCTCGGGGCAGGGGGTTATGGATACGCAGTATTTT. Its translation: CASSLAPSGQGVMDTQYF. The J gene is TRBJ2-3, the V gene TRBV5-1; 7 bases align to TRBD1. CDR3 length: 18 residues. Unmatched junction bases numbered 16, after V lost 0 bases and J lost 6 bases. Per germline, CDR1 SGHRS and CDR2 YFSETQ.

The V gene is TRBV23-1, the J gene TRBJ2-7; TRBD2 matches 8 bases. TRBV23-1 is noted as an ORF with a role that remains uncertain. V shed 6 bases and J 5 bases; nucleotides not matched to a gene: 18. The CDR3 is 17 amino acids. DNA of the CDR3: TGCGCCAGCAGCCCGGTCGATTGGGGAAGCGGGAGCAACGAGCAGTACTTC. Amino acids: CASSPVDWGSGSNEQYF.

This clone was counted a few times. The chain links TRBV6-1 to TRBJ1-3; D gene unclear. The CDR3 has 15 amino acids. V was cut by 4 bases and J by 0 bases, with 10 bases left in between. CDR1 is MNHNS and CDR2 is SASEGT in the germline V gene. The CDR3 sequence: CASSATYDSGNTIYF. CDR3 nucleotide sequence: TGTGCCAGCAGTGCCACATACGACTCTGGAAACACCATATATTTT.

The chain uses TRBV9 and TRBJ1-1, with D possibly TRBD1 on 5 matching bases. This CDR3 spans 15 amino acids. Deletions cut 5 bases from V and 3 bases from J, with 17 bases between. CDR1 is SGDLS and CDR2 is YYNGEE in the germline V gene. The chain's CDR3 is CASSLGRAGDTEAFF. In DNA, the CDR3 is TGTGCCAGCAGTCTGGGGAGGGCGGGGGACACTGAAGCTTTCTTT.

A few counts support this clone. This chain connects TRBV28 to TRBJ2-5, with TRBD2 matching over 10 bases. CDR3 length equals 15 residues. Germline V gene lookup returns CDR1 MDHEN and CDR2 SYDVKM. The V segment lost 6 bases and the J segment 7 bases; nucleotides outside the gene matches: 11. The CDR3 sequence is CASSPPSGGGGTQYF. The CDR3 nucleotides read TGTGCCAGCAGCCCGCCTAGCGGGGGCGGGGGGACCCAGTACTTC. Variable domain in full (rest from reference TRBV28 and TRBJ2-5): DVKVTQSSRYLVKRTGEKVFLECVQDMDHENMFWYRQDPGLGLRLIYFSYDVKMKEKGDIPEGYSVSREKKERFSLILESASTNQTSMYLCASSPPSGGGGTQYFGPGTRLLVL.

This clone was picked up a small number of times. This chain joins TRBV27 and TRBJ1-4, with D possibly TRBD1 on 5 matching bases. CDR3 length: 14 amino acids. Per germline, CDR1 MNHEY and CDR2 SMNVEV (reference sequence). V lost 6 bases and J lost 0, with 8 bases in between. The CDR3 DNA is TGTGCCAGCAGCGGGACTGCAACTAATGAAAAACTGTTTTTT. This translates into CASSGTATNEKLFF.